This T cell receptor beta chain originates from a study of early T cells in non-severe SARS-CoV-2 infection. Study as a whole: Chains were unpaired, as sequencing was done on bulk RNA from unsorted whole blood.

Study-wide results and caveats: There was a bias toward anti-spike CD8 responses in VDJdb matching, which missed private and CD4 specificities.

A note on this clonotype: The antigen is unknown.

In the library, individual cDNA molecules carried attached unique molecular identifiers. TCRdb processed the 5' RACE reads anew with MiXCR; each CDR3 protein has one entry. The data hold about 64,000 distinct CDR3 sequences, with less than 20% observed a single time. The CDR3 is made up of 13 amino acids. Trimming pared 4 bases from V and 4 bases from J, leaving 11 bases between. Germline CDR1 and CDR2: SGHVS and FNYEAQ. Sequenced material: whole blood, taken at baseline. This clonotype originated in an adult who was a healthcare worker with PCR-confirmed SARS-CoV-2 infection or an uninfected control (not recorded which). The V gene is TRBV7-6, the J gene TRBJ2-7; no clear D gene. For the CDR3, the DNA is TGTGCCAGCAGCTCAAAGGACGGGTACGAGCAGTACTTC. This translates into CASSSKDGYEQYF. Filled out from reference TRBV7-6 and TRBJ2-7, the complete variable domain reads GAGVSQSPRYKVTKRGQDVALRCDPISGHVSLYWYRQALGQGPEFLTYFNYEAQQDKSGLPNDRFSAERPEGSISTLTIQRTEQRDSAMYRCASSSKDGYEQYFGPGTRLTVT.